This TCR beta chain was sequenced during a study of T cell changes during pregnancy in multiple sclerosis. This CDR3 comprises 16 residues. V shed 0 bases, J shed 2 bases, and the junction held 4 bases outside the gene matches. The germline V gene encodes CDR1 SGHTA and CDR2 FQGNSA. Data came from immunoSEQ multiplex PCR; TCRdb stores just in-frame clones and leaves some out. The data show approximately 44,000 clones, with around 93% seen just once and 0.45% to 0.6% held by the top ten. The J gene is TRBJ2-1, the V gene TRBV7-2; TRBD2 aligns across 7 bases. The sample in question was CD4+ T cells from peripheral blood mononuclear cells, obtained in the third trimester of pregnancy. This TCR derives from a female donor with multiple sclerosis, enrolled in a pregnancy study. Here the CDR3 reads CASSLALAIPYNEQFF. In DNA, the CDR3 is TGTGCCAGCAGCTTAGCACTAGCGATCCCCTACAATGAGCAGTTCTTC. The full variable domain, its missing parts supplied by reference TRBV7-2 and TRBJ2-1, is GAGVSQSPSNKVTEKGKDVELRCDPISGHTALYWYRQSLGQGLEFLIYFQGNSAPDKSGLPSDRFSAERTGGSVSTLTIQRTQQEDSAVYLCASSLALAIPYNEQFFGPGTRLTVL.